What follows is one T cell receptor beta chain and its context. The antigen is undetermined. The CDR3 totals 13 residues. V lost 0 bases, J lost 5 bases, and 4 bases lay in between. Germline V gives CDR1 MNHEY, CDR2 SVGAGI. This specimen comes from a study of CD8 T cells in ankylosing spondylitis. Notes on the study in general: Blood of patients with ankylosing spondylitis appeared to be characterized by a TCR beta motif of fewer than 10 highly homologous variants.

MiXCR was run by TCRdb on the 5' RACE reads, yielding one entry per CDR3 protein. The sample has approximately 400,000 distinct CDR3 sequences; 17% are singletons. This TCR came from a male donor with ankylosing spondylitis. The source material was blood, either unsorted or a sorted T cell fraction (not recorded which). The chain uses TRBV6-5 and TRBJ1-4; D gene unclear. The CDR3 loop reads CASSYSRNEKLFF. The CDR3 nucleotides are TGTGCCAGCAGTTACTCCCGAAATGAAAAACTGTTTTTT.